This record covers a single T cell receptor (beta chain). No antigen is known for it. These data are taken from a study of T-cell reconstitution after alpha-beta-depleted transplantation in children. Findings of the study overall: T-cell counts and diversity at one year post-transplant came mainly from newly produced T cells. By about two months after transplant, alpha-beta T cells reportedly arose from several hundred graft clones that had expanded.

The TCRbeta library incorporated unique molecular identifiers. A single record per CDR3 protein comes from TCRdb applying MiXCR to the PCR reads. The sample has some 450,000 distinct CDR3 sequences, around 46% seen once; the top ten hold 25% to 30%. This sequence was found in a girl aged 2 to 9 with aplastic anemia, due to receive a stem cell transplant. The specimen comprised PBMCs, sampled before TCRalphabeta/CD19-depleted stem cell transplant.

The CDR3: CSIQGGEQYF. The CDR3 coding sequence is TGCAGTATCCAGGGTGGCGAGCAGTACTTC. The chain recombines TRBV20-1 with TRBJ2-7, with D perhaps TRBD1 (5 bases). In germline, CDR1 is DFQATT, CDR2 SNEGSKA (reference sequence). The CDR3 sequence is 10 residues long. Trimming removed 8 bases at V and 6 bases at J, with 11 bases between.